The TCR beta chain described here comes from a study of T cell responses to AZD1222 COVID-19 vaccine. Comment on this clone: Antigen specificity is unknown.

J lost 9 bases, V lost 3 bases, and 10 bases had no gene match. The CDR3 sequence is 16 residues long. The germline gives CDR1 MDHEN, CDR2 SYDVKM. Findings of the study overall: Females made up more of the donors, who were largely white British, and clonal diversity may have come out too low. Unmutated variant regions are reportedly targeted by nearly half of spike-specific TCRs. No day 14 peak samples; only post-peak repertoires were characterized. Baseline serostatus was positive in only six AZD1222 recipients.

Profiled with immunoSEQ multiplex PCR; TCRdb holds only in-frame clones, not every one. The profile shows 100,000 to 150,000 clones, around 94% of them singletons. The sample consisted of peripheral blood, taken on day 0 of AZD1222 vaccination. The V call is TRBV28, the J call TRBJ1-6; 8 positions agree with TRBD1. This sequence was found in an adult in good health. The CDR3 protein is CASSFNPGQGGSPLHF. CDR3 nucleotide sequence: TGTGCCAGCAGTTTTAACCCAGGACAGGGCGGTTCACCCCTCCACTTT.